This TCR beta chain was retrieved from a study of radiotherapy plus CTLA-4 blockade in lung cancer. Study as a whole: There were objective responses in 18% of patients, and approximately 30% had disease control.

Data came from immunoSEQ multiplex PCR; TCRdb stores just in-frame clones and leaves some out. The sample gives roughly 80,000 clones, roughly four fifths of which show up once; approximately 10% is in the top ten. Findings and limits, study-wide: Interferon-beta, together with early blood T cell clone dynamics, reportedly best predicted response. Following radiotherapy plus ipilimumab, tumor-derived TCR clones expanded in the blood.

Those patients who had chemo-refractory metastatic non-small-cell lung cancer were given focal radiation along with CTLA-4 blockade through ipilimumab. As for this clone: The antigen is not known.

Sequenced material: peripheral blood, taken from a patient treated with radiotherapy plus ipilimumab. The sequence was obtained from a human donor with non-small cell lung cancer whose response to radiotherapy plus ipilimumab could not be evaluated.

DNA of the CDR3: TGTGCCATTACTAGCGGGGGGTCGGAGACCCAGTACTTC. It translates to CAITSGGSETQYF. This rearrangement joins TRBV10-3 to TRBJ2-5; 12 bases agree with TRBD2. J lost 5 bases, V lost 9 bases, and 4 bases had no gene match. The germline gives CDR1 ENHRY, CDR2 SYGVKD. This CDR3 is built from 13 residues.